One and the same sample provided the 21 T cell receptor beta chains below, sequenced in a study of a mutant IDH1 vaccine in newly diagnosed glioma (dated by TCRdb to the early 2020s). These receptors' targets are unknown. Library preparation employed the immunoSEQ multiplex PCR assay. Held by TCRdb, this immuneACCESS table contains in-frame sequences only and omits some clones. Under half of the omission traces to an unresolved V gene where checked; the cause of the rest is unknown. For this sample the table gives 25,000 to 30,000 clones, of which 87% were detected only once. The ten largest make up over 2.5% of the sample. The sample's time point label, in plain terms: week 5, during vaccination. A 20-mer mutant IDH1 peptide at 300 micrograms in Montanide made up each vaccine dose, which was injected subcutaneously together with topical imiquimod. The specimen comprised peripheral blood mononuclear cells (PBMCs), sampled from a glioma patient whose treatment included an IDH1 peptide vaccine. These receptors were collected from a woman aged 40 to 50 with glioma. Some clones in this sample may be carry-over from other donors' samples.

The chain employs TRBV2 and TRBJ2-5, with 12 bases fitting TRBD2. Germline V gene lookup returns CDR1 SNHLY and CDR2 FYNNEI. The junction had 4 bases not matched to a gene; V was cut back by 7 bases and J by 1 base. The CDR3 totals 15 residues. CDR3 amino acids: CASTLTSGGQETQYF. CDR3 sequence (DNA): TGTGCCAGCACCCTGACTAGCGGGGGCCAAGAGACCCAGTACTTC.

CDR3 DNA sequence: TGTGCCACCGCTCAGGGTCTGACTAATGAAAAACTGTTTTTT. It encodes CATAQGLTNEKLFF. The chain is built from TRBV10-3 and TRBJ1-4; D possibly corresponds to TRBD1 (5 bases). Germline V gives CDR1 ENHRY, CDR2 SYGVKD. The CDR3 is made up of 14 amino acids. Trimming took off 10 bases at V and 2 bases at J, with 14 bases between the two ends.

The rearrangement links TRBV27 to TRBJ2-7, with 8 bases fitting TRBD2. This CDR3 comprises 14 residues. With V trimmed by 2 bases and J by 5 bases, 5 bases remained unmatched. The germline gives CDR1 MNHEY, CDR2 SMNVEV (reference sequence). Here the CDR3 DNA reads TGTGCCAGCAGTTTAGGCGGGGGGATTGACGAGCAGTACTTC. This encodes CASSLGGGIDEQYF.

This clone appeared a few times. This chain connects TRBV28 to TRBJ1-1; no clear D gene. CDR3 size: 15 residues. Germline V lookup: CDR1 MDHEN, CDR2 SYDVKM. V was pared by 7 bases and J by 4 bases, with 19 bases between. The CDR3 is CASINQNRPPTEAFF. CDR3 DNA sequence: TGTGCCAGCATCAACCAAAACCGGCCACCCACTGAAGCTTTCTTT.

The rearrangement uses TRBV7-8 and TRBJ1-5; D uncertain. The CDR3 spans 13 residues. V was shortened by 3 bases and J by 4 bases, with 7 bases between the two germline ends. Germline assignment: CDR1 SGHVS and CDR2 FQNEAQ. The CDR3 here is CASSLSPNQPQHF. In DNA, the CDR3 is TGTGCCAGCAGCTTGAGCCCGAATCAGCCCCAGCATTTT.

The count of this clone is one. CDR3 in DNA: TGTGCCAGCAGTTTAGGGGGGACAGCGAATCAAGAGACCCAGTACTTC. This sequence encodes CASSLGGTANQETQYF. The chain couples TRBV28 to TRBJ2-5; a possible D gene is TRBD1 (7 bases). Between the trimmed V and J ends, which lost 2 bases and 2 bases, there was a span of 15 bases. The CDR3 spans 16 residues. Germline lookup yields CDR1 MDHEN and CDR2 SYDVKM. The full variable domain, in which reference TRBV28 and TRBJ2-5 provide the parts outside the CDR3, is DVKVTQSSRYLVKRTGEKVFLECVQDMDHENMFWYRQDPGLGLRLIYFSYDVKMKEKGDIPEGYSVSREKKERFSLILESASTNQTSMYLCASSLGGTANQETQYFGPGTRLLVL.

The rearrangement uses TRBV5-1 and TRBJ1-1; no clear D gene. Germline V gene lookup returns CDR1 SGHRS and CDR2 YFSETQ. This CDR3 is 13 amino acids long. Trimming removed 4 bases from V and 6 bases from J, with 13 bases in between. This CDR3 is CASSSTGWPEAFF. The CDR3 coding sequence is TGCGCCAGCAGCAGTACGGGGTGGCCTGAAGCTTTCTTT.

The chain links TRBV7-2 to TRBJ2-2; no definite D call. Trimming stripped 4 bases from V and 2 bases from J, with 5 bases between. The CDR3 runs 13 residues. Germline V gene sequence: CDR1 SGHTA, CDR2 FQGNSA. CDR3 sequence: CASSSINTGELFF. The CDR3 DNA reads as TGTGCCAGCAGCTCAATAAACACCGGGGAGCTGTTTTTT.

V and J are TRBV28 and TRBJ1-5; tentative D call: TRBD1 (6 bases). CDR1 is MDHEN, CDR2 SYDVKM, per germline. This CDR3 is built from 14 residues. Deletions cut 7 bases from V and 9 bases from J, with 19 bases between. The CDR3 DNA is TGTGCCAGCAATAGGGGGGTCTCCGGTACGCCCCAGCATTTT. This gives the protein CASNRGVSGTPQHF. The whole variable domain, filled in from reference TRBV28 and TRBJ1-5, reads DVKVTQSSRYLVKRTGEKVFLECVQDMDHENMFWYRQDPGLGLRLIYFSYDVKMKEKGDIPEGYSVSREKKERFSLILESASTNQTSMYLCASNRGVSGTPQHFGDGTRLSIL.

The rearrangement links TRBV6-1 to TRBJ1-1, with D hard to call. The germline CDR1 and CDR2 sequences are MNHNS and SASEGT. This CDR3 comprises 13 residues. V was clipped by 5 bases and J by 1 base, with 8 bases between them. The CDR3 spells CASSRPQNTEAFF. DNA for the CDR3: TGTGCCAGCAGTAGACCCCAGAACACTGAAGCTTTCTTT.

The chain is built from TRBV11-2 and TRBJ1-5; the D is unclear. CDR1 SGHAT and CDR2 FQNNGV come from the germline V gene. This CDR3 contains 15 residues. V was trimmed by 1 base and J by 2 bases, leaving 9 bases between them. The CDR3 DNA reads TGTGCCAGCAGCTTAGGGACGGACCGCAATCAGCCCCAGCATTTT. This encodes CASSLGTDRNQPQHF.

V gene TRBV11-3 combines with J gene TRBJ2-2; 7 bases fit TRBD2. With 0 bases clipped from V and 7 bases from J, the junction kept 14 bases outside the gene matches. This CDR3 is 18 amino acids long. CDR1 and CDR2 from the germline V gene are SGHNT and YENEEA. DNA for the CDR3: TGTGCCAGCAGCTTAGATCGCGTGGGGGGGACCGACGGCGGGGAGCTGTTTTTT. Its translation is CASSLDRVGGTDGGELFF. The full variable domain, completed using reference TRBV11-3 and TRBJ2-2, is EAGVVQSPRYKIIEKKQPVAFWCNPISGHNTLYWYLQNLGQGPELLIRYENEEAVDDSQLPKDRFSAERLKGVDSTLKIQPAELGDSAVYLCASSLDRVGGTDGGELFFGEGSRLTVL.

V and J are TRBV5-4 and TRBJ2-2; 7 nucleotides match TRBD1. The V and J ends lost 2 bases and 6 bases, in that order; junction bases with no gene match: 1. The CDR3 consists of 13 residues. Germline lookup yields CDR1 SGHNT and CDR2 YYREEE (reference sequence). The CDR3 nucleotides read TGTGCCAGCAGCTTCCAGGGGGCCGGGGAGCTGTTTTTT. This translates into CASSFQGAGELFF.

A single count supports this clone. The chain joins TRBV7-2 to TRBJ1-5; 9 bases are a match to TRBD1. This CDR3 is 17 amino acids long. Per germline, CDR1 SGHTA and CDR2 FQGNSA. V trimming: 5 bases; J trimming: 0 bases; junction bases outside the gene matches: 8. CDR3 residues: CASSPRQGVGSNQPQHF. The CDR3 coding sequence is TGTGCCAGCAGCCCCAGACAGGGGGTCGGTAGCAATCAGCCCCAGCATTTT. Full variable domain (remainder filled in from reference TRBV7-2 and TRBJ1-5): GAGVSQSPSNKVTEKGKDVELRCDPISGHTALYWYRQSLGQGLEFLIYFQGNSAPDKSGLPSDRFSAERTGGSVSTLTIQRTQQEDSAVYLCASSPRQGVGSNQPQHFGDGTRLSIL.

This chain connects TRBV28 to TRBJ2-3; TRBD2 might be the D (6 bases). The germline V gene encodes CDR1 MDHEN and CDR2 SYDVKM. The germline V and J ends were trimmed by 7 bases and 4 bases, with 18 bases remaining between them. The CDR3 sequence is 15 residues long. The CDR3 DNA follows: TGTGCCAGCATCTTCCGGGGACTTCGGGCAGATACGCAGTATTTT. Translation: CASIFRGLRADTQYF.

The CDR3 sequence: CASSSVRSSYNEQFF. The CDR3 nucleotides read TGTGCCAGCAGTTCGGTGAGGAGCTCCTACAATGAGCAGTTCTTC. The chain joins TRBV27 to TRBJ2-1; the D is unclear. This CDR3 contains 15 residues. Germline V gene sequence: CDR1 MNHEY, CDR2 SMNVEV (reference sequence). V was shortened by 4 bases and J by 0 bases, with 10 bases between the two germline ends.

This chain connects TRBV11-2 to TRBJ2-7; 7 nucleotides match TRBD2. The germline CDR1 and CDR2 sequences are SGHAT and FQNNGV. The J segment lost 10 bases and the V segment lost 3 bases, leaving 15 bases of the junction unmatched. CDR3 size: 15 residues. The CDR3 reads CASSFLREGPPRQYF. CDR3 DNA: TGTGCCAGCAGCTTCCTCAGGGAGGGACCCCCTCGTCAGTACTTC.

The chain recombines TRBV7-2 with TRBJ1-1; 7 nucleotides agree with TRBD1. Per the germline V gene, CDR1 is SGHTA and CDR2 is FQGNSA. CDR3 length: 13 residues. The V gene end was trimmed by 9 bases and the J gene end by 4 bases; junction bases not matched to a gene: 8. CDR3 sequence reads: CASRLDRVTEAFF. CDR3 nucleotide sequence: TGTGCCAGTAGACTCGACAGGGTCACTGAAGCTTTCTTT.

The V call is TRBV19, the J call TRBJ2-1, with D perhaps given as TRBD1 or TRBD2 (5 bases each). The V gene lost 11 bases and the J gene lost 0 bases, with 11 bases spanning the gap. This CDR3 has 13 amino acids. Germline CDR1 and CDR2: LNHDA and SQIVND (reference sequence). The CDR3 reads CAPRDRSYNEQFF. Written as DNA, the CDR3 is TGTGCCCCCCGGGACCGCTCCTACAATGAGCAGTTCTTC. Full variable domain (rest looked up from reference TRBV19 and TRBJ2-1): DGGITQSPKYLFRKEGQNVTLSCEQNLNHDAMYWYRQDPGQGLRLIYYSQIVNDFQKGDIAEGYSVSREKKESFPLTVTSAQKNPTAFYLCAPRDRSYNEQFFGPGTRLTVL.

The chain combines TRBV28 with TRBJ2-3, with D perhaps TRBD2 (5 bases). V lost 1 base to trimming and J lost 6 bases, with 5 bases between them. This CDR3 is built from 12 residues. Germline assignment: CDR1 MDHEN and CDR2 SYDVKM. This CDR3 reads CASSLSGDTQYF. DNA of the CDR3: TGTGCCAGCAGTTTATCGGGGGATACGCAGTATTTT.

This clone was detected only once. The gene calls are TRBV18 and TRBJ1-1; possibly TRBD1 for D (6 bases). This CDR3 region has 15 residues. V lost 8 bases to trimming and J lost 0 bases, with 16 bases between them. The V gene's germline CDR1 is KGHSH and CDR2 LQKENI. The CDR3 sequence: CASGTGRALNTEAFF. The CDR3 coding sequence is TGTGCCAGCGGAACAGGGAGGGCCCTGAACACTGAAGCTTTCTTT.